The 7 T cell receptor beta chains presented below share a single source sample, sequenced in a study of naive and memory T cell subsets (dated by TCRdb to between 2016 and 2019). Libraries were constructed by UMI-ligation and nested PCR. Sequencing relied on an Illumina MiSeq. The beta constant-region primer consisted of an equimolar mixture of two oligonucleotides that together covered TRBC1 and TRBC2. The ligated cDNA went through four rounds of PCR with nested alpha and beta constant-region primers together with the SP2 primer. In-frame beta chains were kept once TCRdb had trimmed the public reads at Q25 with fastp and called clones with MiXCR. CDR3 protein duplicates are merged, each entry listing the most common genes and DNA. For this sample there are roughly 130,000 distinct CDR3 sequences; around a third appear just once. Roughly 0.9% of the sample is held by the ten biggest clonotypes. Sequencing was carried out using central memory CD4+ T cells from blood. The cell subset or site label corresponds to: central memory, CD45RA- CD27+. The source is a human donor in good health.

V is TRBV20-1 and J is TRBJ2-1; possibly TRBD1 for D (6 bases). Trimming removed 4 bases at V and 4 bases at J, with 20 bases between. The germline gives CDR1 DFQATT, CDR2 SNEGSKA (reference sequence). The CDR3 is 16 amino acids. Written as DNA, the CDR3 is TGCAGTGCTACCACGTCGAGGGGGACGAGTTACAATGAGCAGTTCTTC. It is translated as CSATTSRGTSYNEQFF.

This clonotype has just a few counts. The CDR3 sequence: CSVEEWQGLNTEAFF. The DNA for the CDR3 is TGCAGCGTTGAAGAGTGGCAGGGCCTGAACACTGAAGCTTTCTTT. The rearrangement joins TRBV29-1 to TRBJ1-1; possible D gene TRBD1, 5 bases. Looked up from germline, CDR1 is SQVTM and CDR2 is ANQGSEA. There are 15 residues in the CDR3. Trimming removed 0 bases from V and 0 bases from J, with 11 bases in between.

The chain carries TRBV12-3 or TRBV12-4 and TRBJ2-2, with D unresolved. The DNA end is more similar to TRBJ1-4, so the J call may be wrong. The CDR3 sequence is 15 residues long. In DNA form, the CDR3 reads TGTGCCAGCAGTTTGATTGATTTTGGGATTGTAAAACTGTTTTTT. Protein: CASSLIDFGIVKLFF.

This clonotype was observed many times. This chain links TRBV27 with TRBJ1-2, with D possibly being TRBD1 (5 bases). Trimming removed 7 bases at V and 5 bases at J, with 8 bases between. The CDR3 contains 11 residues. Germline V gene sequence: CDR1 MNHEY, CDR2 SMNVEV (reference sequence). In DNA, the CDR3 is TGTGCCAGCAAGGCAGGGTATGGCTACACCTTC. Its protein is CASKAGYGYTF.

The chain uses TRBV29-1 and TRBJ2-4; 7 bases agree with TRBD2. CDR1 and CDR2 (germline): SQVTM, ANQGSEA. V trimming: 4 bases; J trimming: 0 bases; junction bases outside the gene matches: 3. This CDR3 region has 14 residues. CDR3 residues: CSVGGGSAKNIQYF. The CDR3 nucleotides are TGCAGCGTTGGCGGGGGATCAGCCAAAAACATTCAGTACTTC.

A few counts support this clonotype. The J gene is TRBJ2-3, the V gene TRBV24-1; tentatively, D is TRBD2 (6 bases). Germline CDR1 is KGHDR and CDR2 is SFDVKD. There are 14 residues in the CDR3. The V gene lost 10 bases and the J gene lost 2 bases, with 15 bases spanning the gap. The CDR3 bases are TGTGCCACTGCGTTGGAGGGAGTCACAGATACGCAGTATTTT. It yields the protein CATALEGVTDTQYF.

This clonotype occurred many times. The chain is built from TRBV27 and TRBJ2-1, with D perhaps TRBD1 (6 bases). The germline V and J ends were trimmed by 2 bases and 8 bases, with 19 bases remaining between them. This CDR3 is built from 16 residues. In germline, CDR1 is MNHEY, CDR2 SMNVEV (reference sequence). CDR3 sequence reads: CASSLLISNRVHEQFF. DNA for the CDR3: TGTGCCAGCAGTTTACTCATAAGCAACAGGGTACATGAGCAGTTCTTC.